This paragraph covers one T cell receptor (beta chain) sequence. Its antigen is undetermined. This record comes from a study of cytomegalovirus exposure and HLA in healthy donors. Trimming shortened V by 1 base and J by 8 bases, and 12 bases separated the two germline ends. The germline CDR1 and CDR2 sequences are MGHRA and YSYEKL. There are 14 residues in the CDR3. 60 Vbeta and 13 Jbeta primers were used in PCR. Measured with immunoSEQ multiplex PCR; TCRdb has only the in-frame clones, and not every one. The data hold more than 100,000 clones, with around 85% observed a single time. Study results and caveats: A later analysis reportedly found fewer N-insertions in an Asian-associated ancestry cluster than the approximately 670-donor mean. Association with HLA alleles at 0.05 false discovery rate was found for some 18,000 TCR beta sequences in a later analysis. Reportedly, cytomegalovirus status was diagnosed with high sensitivity and specificity.

Input material: PBMCs. The chain links TRBV4-1 to TRBJ1-3; no definite D call. This TCR came from a man younger than 45 in good health and CMV-seronegative. As DNA, the CDR3 is TGCGCCAGCAGCCAAGGGACGGTCGGGGACACCATATATTTT. It codes for CASSQGTVGDTIYF.